The source of this TCR beta chain is a study of synovial regulatory T cells in juvenile arthritis. Overall study results and limits: TCR diversity was lower in inflammation-associated blood Treg cells than in other blood Treg cells. iaTreg cells shared more CDR3 sequences with synovial Tregs than other blood Tregs did. iaTreg TCR repertoires were largely private across patients and partially overlapped synovial Teff and blood CPL.

Donors were more than 9 juvenile idiopathic arthritis patients with active disease. Repertoires were generated with immunoSEQ multiplex PCR, while TCRdb's copy carries only in-frame clones and drops some. The listing contains roughly 9,900 clones. Note on this clone: What it binds is unknown.

The CDR3 sequence is 15 residues long. The DNA is not on file. Germline V gene data show CDR1 as LNHDA and CDR2 as SQIVND (reference sequence). The chain carries TRBV19 and TRBJ1-3; the TCRdb call, TRBD1, lacks DNA for checking. This clonotype was sampled from a donor aged 2-35 years with juvenile idiopathic arthritis. The specimen was Treg cells from blood. The subset denotes: remaining (HLA-DR-negative) circulating blood Treg cells. CDR3: CASTQDIRSGNTIYF.